Here is one T cell receptor beta chain with its context. The data are from a study of long-term antiretroviral therapy in people with HIV. The immunoSEQ assay was v3.0, run at survey level. Measured with immunoSEQ multiplex PCR; TCRdb has only the in-frame clones, and not every one. The data show about 29,000 clones, roughly 90% seen once. Germline V gene data show CDR1 as LNHNV and CDR2 as YYDKDF (reference sequence). V was trimmed by 0 bases and J by 6 bases, leaving 15 bases between them. The CDR3 covers 15 residues. The clonotype originates from a woman aged 18-29 years with HIV. The source material was unsorted PBMCs, sampled 0.5 years after starting antiretroviral therapy. The gene calls are TRBV15 and TRBJ2-7; D gene ambiguous. Written as DNA, the CDR3 is TGTGCCACCAGCAGAGATTTACAGTTCAGTCGCGAGCAGTACTTC. Translated, it gives CATSRDLQFSREQYF.